This TCR beta chain was retrieved from a study of T cell responses to AZD1222 COVID-19 vaccine (dated by TCRdb to about 2021). Context from the whole study: Because spike-specific TCR depth and breadth did not differ between the two schedules, AZD1222 recipients who got a second dose at roughly 4 weeks were pooled with those who got a second dose at roughly 12 weeks. Enrollment into the trials was organized by age into subgroups of 18-55, 56-69 and 70-plus years, and those subgroups contained about 150, 27 and 61 TCR-sequenced participants, respectively. A total of 233 trial participants underwent TCR sequencing, of whom 207 received two doses of AZD1222 and about 26 received two doses of the MenACWY control vaccine. Results the study describes overall, beyond this receptor: Only a handful of AZD1222 recipients were SARS-CoV-2 seropositive at baseline, limiting conclusions about previously exposed vaccinees. Participants were mostly white British and included more females than males, and it was suggested by the authors that clonal diversity may have been underestimated. Epitopes outside the regions mutated in the B.1.351 and B.1.1.7 variants were reportedly recognized by nearly half of the unique spike-specific TCRs. The whole spike protein was spanned by vaccine-associated CD4 TCRs, and dominant responses were seen in regions 160-218 and 743-854. Because no day 14 peak-response samples were available, the repertoires could be characterized only after the peak T cell response. The 56-69-year group was small, and its depth increase did not reach significance, likely because of low power. After two AZD1222 doses, both the breadth and the depth of spike-specific TCRs were significantly higher than at day 0 and than in MenACWY recipients.

The CDR3 regions of human TCRbeta chains were analyzed by immunosequencing. The authors processed their data as follows. TCRs in the repertoires were matched against a reference library of SARS-CoV-2-specific TCRs that had been generated with the MIRA antigen-specificity platform. Breadth was defined as the fraction of unique TCRs that were SARS-CoV-2-associated. Depth was defined as the fraction of total T cells that were SARS-CoV-2-associated. Using the MIRA data, every spike-specific TCR was mapped to the spike region that the TCR reacted to and assigned to either a CD4 or a CD8 class. Log10-transformed breadth and depth values were compared by one-way ANOVA with Sidak's multiple comparisons tests. The clones in this table, taken by TCRdb from immuneACCESS, are in-frame only. Not every clone is retained; where verified, under half of the shortfall comes from an unresolved V gene, and the cause of the rest is unknown. V and J calls and clone size are as listed in that table; D and trimming were resolved from the DNA. The sample table records 100,000 to 150,000 clones; approximately 89% of these occur just once. 10% of the sample rests with the top ten.

The time point label on this specimen signifies: baseline before first vaccination. Vaccinee samples came from UK trials COV001 and COV002, including a single-blind randomized controlled phase 2/3 trial of AZD1222 (ChAdOx1 nCoV-19) in healthy adults. For TCRbeta chain sequencing, PBMC samples were collected from trial participants at day 0 and at day 28 after the second dose. This clone was seen a handful of times. Its antigen remains unidentified. Base qualities are not recorded, but no much larger clone differs from it by a single base. Reading the germline V gene gives CDR1 SGHTA and CDR2 FQGNSA. Trimming costs V 2 bases and J 6 bases, and their ends lie 17 bases apart. The CDR3 sequence holds 16 residues, the cysteine and phenylalanine included. CDR3 DNA only is kept here, 48 bases in frame from base 1.

The V and J genes are TRBV7-2 and TRBJ2-1; TRBD1 could be the D gene, as 6 bases match. Material: peripheral blood, obtained on day 0 of AZD1222 vaccination. This sequence originates from an adult in good health. The DNA is as follows: TGTGCCAGCAGCTTATATCAGGGGCTCCCCGTCAATGAGCAGTTCTTC. Its coded protein is CASSLYQGLPVNEQFF.